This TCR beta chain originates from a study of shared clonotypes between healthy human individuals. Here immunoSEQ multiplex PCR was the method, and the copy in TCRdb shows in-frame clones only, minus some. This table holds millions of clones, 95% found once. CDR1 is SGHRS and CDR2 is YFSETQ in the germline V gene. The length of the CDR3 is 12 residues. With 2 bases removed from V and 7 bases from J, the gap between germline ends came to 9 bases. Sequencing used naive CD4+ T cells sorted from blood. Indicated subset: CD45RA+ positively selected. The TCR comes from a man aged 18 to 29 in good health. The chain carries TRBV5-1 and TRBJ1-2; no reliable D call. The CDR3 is CASSLEEGGYTF. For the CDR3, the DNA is TGCGCCAGCAGCTTAGAGGAGGGTGGCTACACCTTC.